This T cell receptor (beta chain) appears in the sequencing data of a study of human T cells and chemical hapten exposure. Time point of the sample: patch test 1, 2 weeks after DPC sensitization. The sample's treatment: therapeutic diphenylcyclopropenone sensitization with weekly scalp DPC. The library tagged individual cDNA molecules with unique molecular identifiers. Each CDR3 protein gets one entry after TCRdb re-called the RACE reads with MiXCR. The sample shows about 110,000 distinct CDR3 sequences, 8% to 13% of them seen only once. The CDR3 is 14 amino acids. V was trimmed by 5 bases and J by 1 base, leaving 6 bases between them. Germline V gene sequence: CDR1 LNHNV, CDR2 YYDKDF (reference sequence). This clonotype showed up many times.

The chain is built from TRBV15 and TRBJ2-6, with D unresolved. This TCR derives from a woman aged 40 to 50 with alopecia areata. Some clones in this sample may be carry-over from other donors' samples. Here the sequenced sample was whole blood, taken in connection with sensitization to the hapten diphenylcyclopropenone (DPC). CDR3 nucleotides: TGTGCCACCAGCGGGCCTTCTGGGGCCAACGTCCTGACTTTC. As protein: CATSGPSGANVLTF.